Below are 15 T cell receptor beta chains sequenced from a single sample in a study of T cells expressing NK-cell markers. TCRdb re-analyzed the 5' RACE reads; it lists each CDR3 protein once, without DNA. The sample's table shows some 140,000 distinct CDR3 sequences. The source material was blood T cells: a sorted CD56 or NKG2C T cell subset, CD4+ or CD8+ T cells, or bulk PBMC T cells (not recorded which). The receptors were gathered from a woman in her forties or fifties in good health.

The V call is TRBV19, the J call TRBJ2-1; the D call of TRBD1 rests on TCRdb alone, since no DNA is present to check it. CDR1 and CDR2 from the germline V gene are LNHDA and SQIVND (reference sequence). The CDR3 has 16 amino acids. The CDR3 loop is CASSIGTGDPYNEQFF.

CDR3: CASSFFPDRRNTEAFF. V and J are TRBV12-3 or TRBV12-4 and TRBJ1-1; there is no DNA to check the TCRdb D call of TRBD1. This CDR3 is 16 amino acids long.

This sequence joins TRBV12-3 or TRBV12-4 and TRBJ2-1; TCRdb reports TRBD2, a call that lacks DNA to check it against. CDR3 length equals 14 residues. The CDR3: CASTSGSSYNEQFF.

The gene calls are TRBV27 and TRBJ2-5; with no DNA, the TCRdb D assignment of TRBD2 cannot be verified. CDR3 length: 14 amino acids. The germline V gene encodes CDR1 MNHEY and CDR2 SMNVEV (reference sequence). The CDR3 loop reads CASSLRQAVETQYF.

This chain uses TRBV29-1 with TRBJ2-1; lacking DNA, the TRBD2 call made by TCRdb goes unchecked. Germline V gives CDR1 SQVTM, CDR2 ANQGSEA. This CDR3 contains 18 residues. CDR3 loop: CSVEGLAGAGVSYNEQFF.

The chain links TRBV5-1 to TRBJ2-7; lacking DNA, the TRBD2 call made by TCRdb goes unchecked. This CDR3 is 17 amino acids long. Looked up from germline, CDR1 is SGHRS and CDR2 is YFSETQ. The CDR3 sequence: CASSLDHPGLEFYEQYF.

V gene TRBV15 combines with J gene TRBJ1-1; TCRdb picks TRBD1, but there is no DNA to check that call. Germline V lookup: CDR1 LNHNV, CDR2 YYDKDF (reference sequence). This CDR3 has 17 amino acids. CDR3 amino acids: CATSRSGTHFENTEAFF.

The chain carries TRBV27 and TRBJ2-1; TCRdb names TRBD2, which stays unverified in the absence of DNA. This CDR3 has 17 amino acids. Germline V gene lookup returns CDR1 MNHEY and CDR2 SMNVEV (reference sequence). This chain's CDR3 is CASSSIGLAGAGNEQFF.

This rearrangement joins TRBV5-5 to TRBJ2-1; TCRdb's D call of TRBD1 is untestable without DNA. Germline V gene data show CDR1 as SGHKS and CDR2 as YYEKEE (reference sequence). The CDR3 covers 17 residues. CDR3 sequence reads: CASSLAPGASSYNEQFF. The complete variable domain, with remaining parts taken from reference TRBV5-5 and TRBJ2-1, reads DAGVTQSPTHLIKTRGQQVTLRCSPISGHKSVSWYQQVLGQGPQFIFQYYEKEERGRGNFPDRFSARQFPNYSSELNVNALLLGDSALYLCASSLAPGASSYNEQFFGPGTRLTVL.

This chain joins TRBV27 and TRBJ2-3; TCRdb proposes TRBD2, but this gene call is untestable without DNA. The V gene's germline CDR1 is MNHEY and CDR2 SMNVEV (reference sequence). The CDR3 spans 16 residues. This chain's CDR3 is CASLRTSKGSGDTQYF.

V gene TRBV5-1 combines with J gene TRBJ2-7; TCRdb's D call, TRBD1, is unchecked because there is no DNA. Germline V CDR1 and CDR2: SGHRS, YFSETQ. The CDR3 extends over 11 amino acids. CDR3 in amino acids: CVSGQGHEQYF.

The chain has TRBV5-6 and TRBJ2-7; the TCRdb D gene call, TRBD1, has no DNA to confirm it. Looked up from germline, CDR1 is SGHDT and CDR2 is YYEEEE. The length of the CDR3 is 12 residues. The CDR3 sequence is CASTVGPGEQYF.

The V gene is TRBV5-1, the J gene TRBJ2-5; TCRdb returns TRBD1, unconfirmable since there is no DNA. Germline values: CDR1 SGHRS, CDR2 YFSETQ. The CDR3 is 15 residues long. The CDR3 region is CASSLAQGSMETQYF.

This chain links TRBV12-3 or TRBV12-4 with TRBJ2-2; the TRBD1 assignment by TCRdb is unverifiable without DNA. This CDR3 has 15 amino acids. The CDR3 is CASSYPGERTGELFF.

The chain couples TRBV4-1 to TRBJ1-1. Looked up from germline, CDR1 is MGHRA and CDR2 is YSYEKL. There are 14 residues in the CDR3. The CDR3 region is CASSHGGQANGAFF.